This T cell receptor beta chain was obtained from a study of blood T cell repertoires in COVID-19 (TCRdb year 2020). About the investigation overall: Collaborator samples came from the United States, Italy and Spain and covered acute and convalescent phases of COVID-19. The prospective study material was composed of cDNA or gDNA derived from T cells, B-cell-depleted T cells, or PBMCs. Subjects who had been exposed to COVID-19, were actively infected with it, or had recovered from it provided the deeply sampled blood TCRbeta repertoires that made up the dataset. A freely available public database, intended as a resource for researchers studying the immune response to SARS-CoV-2, is where the repertoires were released. The samples were drawn from two sources: the first 160 participants of the ongoing ImmuneRACE study, and 950 to 1,500 subjects contributed by 6 global collaborators. A de-identified subject ID, COVID-19 status, age in years and sex were almost always included in the sample metadata. Where HLA class I and class II types were available, the types were taken from metadata supplied by the sample provider, not from assay-based typing.

TCRbeta CDR3 regions were amplified from genomic DNA using the immunoSEQ Assay, a bias-controlled multiplex PCR. The paper's processing steps were these. The number of nucleated cells in each sample was estimated by amplification of reference gene primers within the assay. To quantify the absolute abundance of each unique TCRbeta CDR3 rearrangement, sequence reads were collapsed and filtered. For each sample, productive Simpson clonality was calculated as the square root of Simpson's diversity index over productive rearrangements. TCRdb took over this immuneACCESS table, retaining in-frame rearrangements with V and J assigned. Such tables are incomplete; in checked studies, under half of the missing clones stem from an unresolved V gene, and the remainder is unexplained. From that table come the V and J calls and clone size; the DNA was used to work out D and trimming. The sample table contains tens of thousands of clones; only one count was recorded for approximately 86% of them. Of the sample, more than 0.95% is held by the ten largest clones.

The collaborating institutions used their own protocols to collect whole blood in K2EDTA tubes. For TCRbeta analysis, collaborators shipped samples in one of three forms: frozen whole blood, isolated PBMCs, or DNA extracted from either of those sample types. The paper's findings and limits, for the study overall: How much clinical and demographic metadata was included differed by source and by participant, and the metadata was provided uncurated.

The cysteine opens and the phenylalanine closes a CDR3 of 12 amino acids. The entry retains the CDR3 DNA only, 36 bases that are in frame from base 1. According to the germline V gene, CDR1 reads MGHDK and CDR2 reads SYGVNS. The trim is 4 bases for V and 10 bases for J, with a gap of 11 bases between the germline ends. As to this clone: Its antigen is not yet known. Base-call qualities are not available, and no considerably larger clone is one nucleotide away.

The chain joins TRBV25-1 to TRBJ2-1; TRBD2 is perhaps the D gene, given 5 matching bases. This TCR was sampled from a man aged 35-49 years with acute or convalescent COVID-19. Sequenced: peripheral blood. The DNA reads TGTGCCAGCAGTGTCGGGGAGTCGGAGCAGTTCTTC. The resulting protein is CASSVGESEQFF.